One and the same sample provided the 4 T cell receptor beta chains below, sequenced in a study of cytomegalovirus exposure and HLA in healthy donors. Some clones are missing from TCRdb's copy, which holds only in-frame ones; the method was immunoSEQ multiplex PCR. There are 150,000 to 180,000 clones in the sample; roughly 84% occur only once, and roughly 1.9% lies in the top ten. The sequenced sample was PBMCs. The receptors derive from a human donor in good health.

The chain is built from TRBV19 and TRBJ1-4, with D perhaps TRBD1 (6 bases). The germline V gene encodes CDR1 LNHDA and CDR2 SQIVND (reference sequence). The CDR3 length is 17 residues. V was cut by 3 bases and J by 8 bases, with 22 bases left in between. CDR3 in DNA: TGTGCCAGTAGTATTAGGGAATCAGGACAGTTCGGCGAAAAACTGTTTTTT. Its protein product is CASSIRESGQFGEKLFF. Variable domain in full (rest from reference TRBV19 and TRBJ1-4): DGGITQSPKYLFRKEGQNVTLSCEQNLNHDAMYWYRQDPGQGLRLIYYSQIVNDFQKGDIAEGYSVSREKKESFPLTVTSAQKNPTAFYLCASSIRESGQFGEKLFFGSGTQLSVL.

The gene calls are TRBV30 and TRBJ1-3, with D perhaps matching TRBD1 (5 bases). The germline V gene has CDR1 GTSNPN and CDR2 SVGIG (reference sequence). V shed 1 base and J shed 8 bases, with 9 bases lying between them. The CDR3 extends over 12 amino acids. As DNA, the CDR3 is TGTGCCTGGAGTGGACAGAGGTACACCATATATTTT. This codes for CAWSGQRYTIYF.

The chain recombines TRBV19 with TRBJ1-5, with D unclear. The V gene lost 8 bases and the J gene lost 4 bases, with 18 bases spanning the gap. CDR1 is LNHDA, CDR2 SQIVND, per germline (reference sequence). This CDR3 has 15 amino acids. The CDR3 loop reads CASVELGGGNQPQHF. As DNA, the CDR3 is TGTGCCAGTGTGGAGTTGGGCGGCGGGAATCAGCCCCAGCATTTT.

This clone has more than one count but fewer than ten. CDR3 in DNA: TGCGCCAGCAGCTTGGGAGCGGAGGATAATTCACCCCTCCACTTT. As protein: CASSLGAEDNSPLHF. V and J are TRBV5-1 and TRBJ1-6; D uncertain. The germline gives CDR1 SGHRS, CDR2 YFSETQ. V lost 0 bases to trimming and J lost 5 bases, with 9 bases between them. This CDR3 comprises 15 residues.